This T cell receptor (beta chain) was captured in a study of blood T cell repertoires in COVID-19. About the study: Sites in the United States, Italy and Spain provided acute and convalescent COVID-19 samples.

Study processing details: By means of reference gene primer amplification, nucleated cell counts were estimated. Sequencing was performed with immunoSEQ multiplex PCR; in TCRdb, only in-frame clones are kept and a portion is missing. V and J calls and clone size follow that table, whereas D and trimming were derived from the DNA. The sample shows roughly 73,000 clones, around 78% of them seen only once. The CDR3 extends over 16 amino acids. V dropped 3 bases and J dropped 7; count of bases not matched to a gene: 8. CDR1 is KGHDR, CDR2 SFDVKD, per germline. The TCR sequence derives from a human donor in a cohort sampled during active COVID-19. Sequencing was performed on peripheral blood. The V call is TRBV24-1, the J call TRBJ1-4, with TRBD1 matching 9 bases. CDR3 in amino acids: CATSDNHRGQGEKLFF. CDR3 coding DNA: TGTGCCACCAGTGATAACCACAGGGGGCAAGGTGAAAAACTGTTTTTT.